A single sample gave rise to the 18 T cell receptor beta chains below, sequenced in a study of graft-versus-host responses after intestinal transplantation. The protocol was immunoSEQ multiplex PCR, while the TCRdb copy is restricted to in-frame clones and leaves out a portion. Counted here are 4,000 to 5,500 clones, 60% to 85% occurring once; the ten biggest clones make up about 8%. Researchers processed graft tissue to release intraepithelial and lamina propria lymphocytes. Sequencing used ileum tissue, obtained about 130 days after intestinal transplantation. The source is a human patient who received an intestinal transplant, so some T cells may come from the graft donor.

The chain uses TRBV7-9 and TRBJ2-3; no firm D call. This CDR3 is built from 13 residues. Deletions cut 5 bases from V and 6 bases from J, with 12 bases between. CDR1 and CDR2 from the germline V gene are SEHNR and FQNEAQ (reference sequence). CDR3 coding DNA: TGTGCCAGCAGCCCCGGGTCCATGGATACGCAGTATTTT. Amino acid sequence: CASSPGSMDTQYF.

The V and J genes are TRBV5-5 and TRBJ2-1, with 8 bases lining up with TRBD2. With V trimmed by 1 base and J by 8 bases, 11 bases remained unmatched. Germline lookup yields CDR1 SGHKS and CDR2 YYEKEE (reference sequence). The CDR3 sequence is 16 residues long. The CDR3 sequence is CASSLFLAGHRDEQFF. In DNA form, the CDR3 reads TGTGCCAGCAGCTTGTTTTTAGCGGGGCATCGAGATGAGCAGTTCTTC.

V and J are TRBV28 and TRBJ2-7; 11 positions agree with TRBD2. The CDR3 spans 14 residues. Trimming at V came to 3 bases and at J to 5 bases, leaving 3 bases not matched to a gene. Germline-derived CDR1 and CDR2 are MDHEN and SYDVKM. This CDR3 is CASSLLAGGNEQYF. In DNA form, the CDR3 reads TGTGCCAGCAGTTTGCTAGCGGGAGGCAACGAGCAGTACTTC.

Concerning this clone itself: At the DNA level, this CDR3 is encoded by other sequences in the same sample as well. The genes are TRBV6-5 and TRBJ1-2, with 10 nucleotides matching TRBD1. CDR1 MNHEY and CDR2 SVGAGI come from the germline V gene. The CDR3 runs 14 residues. Germline trimming cut 4 bases from V and 2 bases from J; bases unmatched to any gene: 1. CDR3 coding DNA: TGTGCCAGCAGTTGGGGACAGGGGAACTATGGCTACACCTTC. Translating it yields CASSWGQGNYGYTF.

The chain combines TRBV25-1 with TRBJ2-4; 7 bases agree with TRBD2. The junction had 8 bases not matched to a gene; V was cut back by 3 bases and J by 0 bases. CDR1 is MGHDK and CDR2 is SYGVNS in the germline V gene. The CDR3 sequence is 17 residues long. CDR3 region: CASSEETSAEAKNIQYF. CDR3 bases: TGTGCCAGCAGTGAGGAAACTAGCGCGGAAGCCAAAAACATTCAGTACTTC.

This chain joins TRBV28 and TRBJ1-1; D is ambiguous. V was trimmed by 4 bases and J by 0 bases, leaving 15 bases between them. CDR3 length: 16 residues. Germline V gene data show CDR1 as MDHEN and CDR2 as SYDVKM. The CDR3 sequence is CASSSHRKTMNTEAFF. The CDR3 region has the DNA TGTGCCAGCAGTTCTCACAGAAAAACAATGAACACTGAAGCTTTCTTT.

DNA of the CDR3: TGCGCCAGCAGCTTGTTTCATACGCAGTATTTT. This gives the protein CASSLFHTQYF. This rearrangement joins TRBV5-1 to TRBJ2-3, with unresolved D. This CDR3 has 11 amino acids. V shed 1 base and J shed 7 bases, with 4 bases lying between them. Germline V CDR1 and CDR2: SGHRS, YFSETQ.

This clone has only a few counts. V and J are TRBV5-1 and TRBJ2-2; 10 bases are shared with TRBD2. Germline-derived CDR1 and CDR2 are SGHRS and YFSETQ. Trimming removed 7 bases from V and 4 bases from J; junction bases left unmatched: 7. The CDR3 sequence is 15 residues long. The CDR3 loop is CASSRAGGGTGELFF. CDR3 nucleotide sequence: TGCGCCAGCTCAAGAGCGGGAGGGGGCACCGGGGAGCTGTTTTTT.

This clone was counted once. This chain connects TRBV2 to TRBJ1-5; D gene ambiguous. Germline CDR1 is SNHLY and CDR2 is FYNNEI. The CDR3 consists of 15 residues. Trimming cost V 3 bases and J 0 bases, with 9 bases left between them. CDR3 bases: TGTGCCAGCAGTGAGAGGGCCTATAGCAATCAGCCCCAGCATTTT. It codes for CASSERAYSNQPQHF.

As DNA, the CDR3 is TGTGCCAGTAGTCACGGGGGGCCCCAGCATTTT. Its protein is CASSHGGPQHF. This sequence joins TRBV19 and TRBJ1-5; maybe TRBD1 (5 bases). The CDR3 consists of 11 residues. Trimming took 5 bases from V and 9 from J, leaving 8 bases between them. Germline CDR1 LNHDA, CDR2 SQIVND (reference sequence). The entire variable domain, with the rest obtained from reference TRBV19 and TRBJ1-5, is as follows: DGGITQSPKYLFRKEGQNVTLSCEQNLNHDAMYWYRQDPGQGLRLIYYSQIVNDFQKGDIAEGYSVSREKKESFPLTVTSAQKNPTAFYLCASSHGGPQHFGDGTRLSIL.

The chain links TRBV2 to TRBJ1-5; no clear D. Germline V gives CDR1 SNHLY, CDR2 FYNNEI. CDR3 length equals 12 residues. Trimming shortened V by 3 bases and J by 1 base, and 1 base separated the two germline ends. The CDR3 DNA reads TGTGCCAGCAGTGACAGCAATCAGCCCCAGCATTTT. It is translated as CASSDSNQPQHF.

This chain links TRBV11-2 with TRBJ2-2; D is unclear. Per the germline V gene, CDR1 is SGHAT and CDR2 is FQNNGV. The CDR3 consists of 15 residues. The V end lost 1 base, the J end lost 7 bases, and 13 bases lay between the germline ends. Here the CDR3 reads CASSLVVPPDGELFF. In DNA, the CDR3 is TGTGCCAGCAGCTTAGTAGTCCCACCGGACGGGGAGCTGTTTTTT.

The V call is TRBV6-1, the J call TRBJ2-2, with 11 bases identical to TRBD1. The CDR3 length is 14 residues. CDR1 is MNHNS, CDR2 SASEGT, per germline. The trim removed 8 bases at V and 3 bases at J, leaving 2 bases unmatched. The CDR3 region has the DNA TGTGCCAGCCGGACAGGGGGCGACACCGGGGAGCTGTTTTTT. This gives the protein CASRTGGDTGELFF.

The chain uses TRBV28 and TRBJ1-2; D gene unclear. Germline V lookup: CDR1 MDHEN, CDR2 SYDVKM. Trimming stripped 3 bases from V and 2 bases from J, with 13 bases between. CDR3 length: 15 residues. The CDR3 spells CASSFVKGGNYGYTF. The CDR3 DNA reads as TGTGCCAGCAGTTTCGTTAAGGGCGGAAACTATGGCTACACCTTC.

The genes are TRBV5-8 and TRBJ1-4; maybe TRBD1 (5 bases). V was clipped by 4 bases and J by 5 bases, with 18 bases between them. The germline gives CDR1 SGHTS, CDR2 YDEGEE. This CDR3 comprises 16 residues. The CDR3: CASSPRPGPYNEKLFF. CDR3 coding DNA: TGTGCCAGCAGCCCGCGGCCAGGGCCATACAATGAAAAACTGTTTTTT. Filled out from reference TRBV5-8 and TRBJ1-4, the complete variable domain reads EAGVTQSPTHLIKTRGQQATLRCSPISGHTSVYWYQQALGLGLQFLLWYDEGEERNRGNFPPRFSGRQFPNYSSELNVNALELEDSALYLCASSPRPGPYNEKLFFGSGTQLSVL.

The chain has TRBV5-6 and TRBJ2-2; TRBD1 matches at 8 bases. V lost 1 base, J lost 0 bases, and 8 bases stayed unmatched. CDR1 and CDR2 (germline): SGHDT, YYEEEE. The CDR3 totals 18 residues. CDR3 region: CASSLSGDRLANTGELFF. CDR3 sequence (DNA): TGTGCCAGCAGCTTGAGTGGGGACAGGCTAGCGAACACCGGGGAGCTGTTTTTT.

This clone was detected a few times. V and J are TRBV5-1 and TRBJ2-7; D is possibly TRBD1 (5 bases). This CDR3 region has 14 residues. Trimming removed 2 bases at V and 1 base at J, with 10 bases between. Looked up from germline, CDR1 is SGHRS and CDR2 is YFSETQ. The CDR3 loop reads CASSFRQGSYEQYF. Here the CDR3 DNA reads TGCGCCAGCAGCTTTAGGCAGGGATCCTACGAGCAGTACTTC.

This chain uses TRBV18 with TRBJ1-2; D unresolved. Per the germline V gene, CDR1 is KGHSH and CDR2 is LQKENI. Trimming shortened V by 3 bases and J by 9 bases, and 23 bases separated the two germline ends. The CDR3 covers 16 residues. DNA of the CDR3: TGTGCCAGCTCACCTTCCGGACGGCCAAGGAGATTGAGCTACACCTTC. Its protein is CASSPSGRPRRLSYTF.